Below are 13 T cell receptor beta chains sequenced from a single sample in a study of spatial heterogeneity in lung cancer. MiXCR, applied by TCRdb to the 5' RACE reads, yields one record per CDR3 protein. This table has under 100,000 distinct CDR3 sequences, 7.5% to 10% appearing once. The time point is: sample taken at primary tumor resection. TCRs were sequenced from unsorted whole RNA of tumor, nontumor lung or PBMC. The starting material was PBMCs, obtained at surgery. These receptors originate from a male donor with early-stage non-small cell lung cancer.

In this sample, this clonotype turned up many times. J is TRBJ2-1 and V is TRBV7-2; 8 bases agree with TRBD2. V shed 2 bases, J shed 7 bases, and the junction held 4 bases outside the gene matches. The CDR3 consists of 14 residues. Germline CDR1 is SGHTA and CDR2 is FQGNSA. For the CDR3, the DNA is TGTGCCAGCAGCTTAACGGGGGGGCCGAATGAGCAGTTCTTC. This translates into CASSLTGGPNEQFF.

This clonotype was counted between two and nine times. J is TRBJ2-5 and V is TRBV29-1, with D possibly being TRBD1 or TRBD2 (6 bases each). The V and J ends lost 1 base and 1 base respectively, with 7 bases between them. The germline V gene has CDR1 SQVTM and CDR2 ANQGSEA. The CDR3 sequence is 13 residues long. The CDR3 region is CSVEAGAQETQYF. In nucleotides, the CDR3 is TGCAGCGTTGAAGCGGGGGCCCAAGAGACCCAGTACTTC.

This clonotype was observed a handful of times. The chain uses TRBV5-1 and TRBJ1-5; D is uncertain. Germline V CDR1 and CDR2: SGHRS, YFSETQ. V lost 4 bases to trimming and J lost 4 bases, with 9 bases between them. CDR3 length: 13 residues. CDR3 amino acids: CASSPDGNQPQHF. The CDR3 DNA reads TGCGCCAGCAGCCCGGACGGGAATCAGCCCCAGCATTTT.

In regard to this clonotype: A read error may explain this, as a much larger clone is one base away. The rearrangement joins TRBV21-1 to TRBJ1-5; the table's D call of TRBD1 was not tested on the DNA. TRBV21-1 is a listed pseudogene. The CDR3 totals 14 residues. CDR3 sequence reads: CGSNLNRPLEPQHF. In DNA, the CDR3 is TGTGGCAGCAACCTTAACAGGCCCCTGGAGCCCCAGCATTTT.

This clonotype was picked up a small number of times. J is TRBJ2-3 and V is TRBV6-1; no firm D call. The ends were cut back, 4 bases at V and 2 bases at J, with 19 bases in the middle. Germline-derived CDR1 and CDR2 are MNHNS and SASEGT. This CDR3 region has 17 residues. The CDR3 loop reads CASSGVTPLPLTDTQYF. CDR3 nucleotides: TGTGCCAGCAGTGGGGTAACACCCCTACCACTCACAGATACGCAGTATTTT.

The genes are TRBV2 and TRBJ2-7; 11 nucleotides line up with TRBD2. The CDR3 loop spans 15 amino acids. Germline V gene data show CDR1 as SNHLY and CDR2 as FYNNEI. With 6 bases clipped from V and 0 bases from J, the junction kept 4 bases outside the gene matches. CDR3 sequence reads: CASRVAGGSSYEQYF. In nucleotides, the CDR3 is TGTGCCAGCAGAGTAGCGGGGGGGAGCTCCTACGAGCAGTACTTC.

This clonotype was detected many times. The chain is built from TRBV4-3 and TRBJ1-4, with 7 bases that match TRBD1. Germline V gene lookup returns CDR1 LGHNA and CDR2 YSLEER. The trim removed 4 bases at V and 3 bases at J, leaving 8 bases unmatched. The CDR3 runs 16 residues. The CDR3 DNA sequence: TGCGCCAGCAGCCGGCTCGTGACAGGGTCTAATGAAAAACTGTTTTTT. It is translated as CASSRLVTGSNEKLFF.

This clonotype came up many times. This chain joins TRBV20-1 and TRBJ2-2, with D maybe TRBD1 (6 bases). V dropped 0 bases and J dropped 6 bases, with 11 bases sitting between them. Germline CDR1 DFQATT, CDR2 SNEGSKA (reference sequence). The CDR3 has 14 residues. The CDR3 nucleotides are TGCAGTGCTAGAGATCCAGGGGTCCCCGGGGAGCTGTTTTTT. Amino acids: CSARDPGVPGELFF.

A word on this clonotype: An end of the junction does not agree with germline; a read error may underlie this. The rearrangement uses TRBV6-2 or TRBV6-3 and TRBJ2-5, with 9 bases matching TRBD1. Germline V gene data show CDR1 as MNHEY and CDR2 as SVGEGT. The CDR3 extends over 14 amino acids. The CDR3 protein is CANSNTGGRGTQYF. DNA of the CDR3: TGTGCCAACAGTAACACAGGGGGCCGAGGGACCCAGTACTTC.

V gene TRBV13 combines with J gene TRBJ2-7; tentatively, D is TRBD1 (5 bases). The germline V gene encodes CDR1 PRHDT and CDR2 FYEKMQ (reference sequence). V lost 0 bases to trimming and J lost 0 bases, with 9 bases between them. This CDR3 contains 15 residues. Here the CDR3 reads CASSLGLRGSYEQYF. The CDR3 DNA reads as TGTGCCAGCAGCTTAGGCCTAAGGGGCTCCTACGAGCAGTACTTC.

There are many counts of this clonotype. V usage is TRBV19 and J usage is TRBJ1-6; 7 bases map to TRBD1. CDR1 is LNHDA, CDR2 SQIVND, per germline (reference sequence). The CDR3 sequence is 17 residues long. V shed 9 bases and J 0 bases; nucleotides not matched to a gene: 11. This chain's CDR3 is CASPDRDQRSYNSPLHF. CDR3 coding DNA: TGTGCCAGCCCTGACAGGGACCAGCGCTCCTATAATTCACCCCTCCACTTT.

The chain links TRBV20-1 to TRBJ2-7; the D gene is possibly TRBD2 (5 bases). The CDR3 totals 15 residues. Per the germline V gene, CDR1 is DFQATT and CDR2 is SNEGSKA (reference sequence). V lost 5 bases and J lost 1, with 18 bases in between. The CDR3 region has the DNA TGCAGTGCTGGTCGGGGTGAATCCTCATCCTACGAGCAGTACTTC. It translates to CSAGRGESSSYEQYF.

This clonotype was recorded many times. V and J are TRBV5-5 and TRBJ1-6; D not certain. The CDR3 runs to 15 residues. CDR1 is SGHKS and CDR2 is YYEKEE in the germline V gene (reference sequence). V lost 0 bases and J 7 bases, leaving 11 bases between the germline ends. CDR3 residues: CASSLDPGTNSPLHF. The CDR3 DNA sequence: TGTGCCAGCAGCTTGGATCCGGGAACCAATTCACCCCTCCACTTT.